This T cell receptor beta chain was recorded in a study of T cells in Graves' hyperthyroidism and ophthalmopathy. Lactation, pregnancy, other autoimmune disease or uncontrolled infection led to exclusion of patients. PBMCs stemmed from around 10 ml fresh peripheral blood. The CDR3 runs to 15 residues. V dropped 6 bases and J dropped 7 bases, with 19 bases sitting between them. Amplification of TCR beta CDR3 regions used RNA as the template. The primer set for the first-round RT-PCR of the TCR CDR3 was HTBI. MiXCR was run by TCRdb on the multiplex PCR reads, yielding one entry per CDR3 protein. There are around 280,000 distinct CDR3 sequences in the sample; roughly 14% occur only once, and roughly 8% lies in the top ten. This clonotype appeared many times.

This receptor was identified in a woman in her twenties or thirties with Graves' hyperthyroidism that later progressed to Graves' ophthalmopathy. This chain uses TRBV12-3 or TRBV12-4 with TRBJ1-5; no reliable D call. The source material was blood. CDR3 in DNA: TGTGCCAGCAGCAAGTTAGGTGGAGGAGGACAGCCCCAGCATTTT. As protein: CASSKLGGGGQPQHF.